The T cell receptor beta chain described here comes from a study of cytomegalovirus exposure and HLA in healthy donors. Study results and limitations: A missense variant in DCLRE1C was later tied to TCR beta V- and J-gene trimming. Several of the most significant clusters appeared linked to common viral pathogens, based on a later analysis. Cytomegalovirus association was assigned to under 200 TCR beta chains.

Concerning this clone: Its antigen remains unknown.

Researchers ran the PCR with 60 Vbeta and 13 Jbeta primers. Original processing methods: Roughly 10 million shared chains were among the 80 million or so unique TCR beta chains that a later analysis counted. Using immunoSEQ multiplex PCR, the repertoire was profiled, and TCRdb retains in-frame clones only, with some absent. The DNA gave D and trimming, while V, J and clone size come from that table. The profile shows under 200,000 clones, roughly 80% of them singletons. The sample comprised PBMCs. The receptor's source is a woman aged 18-30 years in good health and CMV-seronegative.

The DNA of the CDR3 is TGTGCCAGCAGTGGACAAGATAGCAATCAGCCCCAGCATTTT. Translation gives CASSGQDSNQPQHF. J is TRBJ1-5 and V is TRBV25-1; D unresolved. V was clipped by 4 bases and J by 0 bases, with 7 bases between them. From germline, CDR1 is MGHDK and CDR2 SYGVNS. This CDR3 comprises 14 residues.